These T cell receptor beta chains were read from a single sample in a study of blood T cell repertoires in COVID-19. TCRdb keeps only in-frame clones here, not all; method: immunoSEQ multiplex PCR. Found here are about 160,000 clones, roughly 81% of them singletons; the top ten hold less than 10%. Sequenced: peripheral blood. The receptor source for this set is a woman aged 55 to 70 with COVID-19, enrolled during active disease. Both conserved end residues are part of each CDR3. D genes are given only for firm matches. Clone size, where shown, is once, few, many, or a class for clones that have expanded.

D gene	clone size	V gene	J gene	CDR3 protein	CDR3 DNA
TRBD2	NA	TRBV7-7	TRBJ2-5	CASSFSGGQETQYF	TGTGCCAGCAGCTTCTCGGGGGGACAAGAGACCCAGTACTTC
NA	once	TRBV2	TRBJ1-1	CASTSRLGNTEAFF	TGTGCCAGCACCTCACGGCTAGGGAACACTGAAGCTTTCTTT
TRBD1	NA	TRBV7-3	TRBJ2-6	CASSPTGGAGGANVLTF	TGTGCCAGCAGTCCCACAGGGGGCGCGGGTGGGGCCAACGTCCTGACTTTC
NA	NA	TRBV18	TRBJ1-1	CASSLGAEAFF	TGTGCCAGCTCCCTGGGGGCCGAAGCTTTCTTT
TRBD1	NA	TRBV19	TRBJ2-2	CASKWRTGVPGELFF	TGTGCCAGTAAGTGGCGGACAGGGGTTCCCGGGGAGCTGTTTTTT
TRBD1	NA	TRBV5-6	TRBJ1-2	CASSPRQGVDYGYTF	TGTGCCAGCAGCCCCAGACAGGGGGTAGACTATGGCTACACCTTC
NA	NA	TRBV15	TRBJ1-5	CATSSSPSGNQPQHF	TGTGCCACCAGCAGTAGCCCTTCGGGCAATCAGCCCCAGCATTTT
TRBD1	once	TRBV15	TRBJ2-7	CATSRTGTGATTYEQYF	TGTGCCACCAGCAGAACCGGGACAGGGGCCACCACCTACGAGCAGTACTTC
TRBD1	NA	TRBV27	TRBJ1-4	CASSRISDRAEKLFF	TGTGCCAGCAGTAGGATCTCGGACAGGGCTGAAAAACTGTTTTTT
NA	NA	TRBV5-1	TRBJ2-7	CASSLDSTGEGEQYF	TGCGCCAGCAGCTTGGATTCTACGGGAGAAGGCGAGCAGTACTTC
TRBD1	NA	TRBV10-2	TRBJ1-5	CASSESGQGARRPQHF	TGCGCCAGCAGTGAGTCGGGACAGGGGGCCCGGCGGCCCCAGCATTTT
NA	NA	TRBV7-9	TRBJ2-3	CASSSFTDTQYF	TGTGCCAGCAGCTCTTTCACAGATACGCAGTATTTT
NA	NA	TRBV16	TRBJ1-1	CASSQSLPGTNTEAFF	TGTGCCAGCAGCCAATCACTACCGGGGACAAACACTGAAGCTTTCTTT
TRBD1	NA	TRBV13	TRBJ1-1	CASSWGTANTEAFF	TGTGCCAGCAGCTGGGGGACAGCGAACACTGAAGCTTTCTTT
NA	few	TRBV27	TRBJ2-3	CASSFGTLSTDTQYF	TGTGCCAGCAGTTTCGGGACACTTAGCACAGATACGCAGTATTTT
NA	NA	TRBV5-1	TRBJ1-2	CASSRQDGSFGYTF	TGCGCCAGCAGCCGACAAGACGGAAGTTTTGGCTACACCTTC
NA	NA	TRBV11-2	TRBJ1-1	CASSLTTGFGTEAFF	TGTGCCAGCAGCCTAACAACAGGTTTTGGAACTGAAGCTTTCTTT
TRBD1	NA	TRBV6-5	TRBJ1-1	CASTRQGTGAFF	TGTGCCAGCACGAGACAGGGGACAGGAGCTTTCTTT
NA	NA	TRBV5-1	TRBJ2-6	CASSPALTGPGANVLTF	TGCGCCAGCAGCCCGGCCTTAACAGGGCCTGGGGCCAACGTCCTGACTTTC
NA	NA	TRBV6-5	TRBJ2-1	CASSINRGYEQFF	TGTGCCAGCAGTATTAATAGAGGGTATGAGCAGTTCTTC
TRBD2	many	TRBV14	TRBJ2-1	CASSQGGRRFF	TGTGCCAGCAGCCAAGGCGGGAGGAGGTTCTTC
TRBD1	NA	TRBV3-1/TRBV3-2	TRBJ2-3	CASSPQGSGTDTQYF	TGTGCCAGCAGTCCACAGGGGTCGGGCACAGATACGCAGTATTTT
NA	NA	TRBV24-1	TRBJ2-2	CATSDLGTRDRPTGELFF	TGTGCCACCAGTGATTTGGGGACTAGGGACAGACCCACCGGGGAGCTGTTTTTT
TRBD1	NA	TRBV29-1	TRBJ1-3	CSVTGGLSGNTIYF	TGCAGCGTAACAGGGGGACTCTCTGGAAACACCATATATTTT
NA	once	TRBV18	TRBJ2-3	CASSPMGLDGGLSF	TGTGCCAGCTCACCCATGGGTCTAGACGGAGGACTTTCTTTT